Listed here are 30 T cell receptor beta chains from one sample, sequenced in a study of T cell repertoires in cytomegalovirus infection. The antigens these receptors bind are not known. TCRdb itself ran the reads through MiXCR, one entry per CDR3 protein. The table shows around 800,000 distinct CDR3 sequences, with over 25% occurring only once. The source was cultured CD8+ T cells from PBMCs, collected from culture after CMV antigen stimulation. These receptors originate from a human donor in good health (CMV status not recorded). Some clones in this sample may be carry-over from other donors' samples.

This chain joins TRBV7-6 and TRBJ2-7; 7 positions agree with TRBD1. The germline V gene encodes CDR1 SGHVS and CDR2 FNYEAQ. The V segment lost 4 bases and the J segment 3 bases; nucleotides outside the gene matches: 3. This CDR3 region has 13 residues. The CDR3 protein is CASSYGTDYEQYF. The CDR3 coding sequence is TGTGCCAGCAGCTACGGGACAGACTACGAGCAGTACTTC. The full variable domain, in which reference TRBV7-6 and TRBJ2-7 provide the parts outside the CDR3, is GAGVSQSPRYKVTKRGQDVALRCDPISGHVSLYWYRQALGQGPEFLTYFNYEAQQDKSGLPNDRFSAERPEGSISTLTIQRTEQRDSAMYRCASSYGTDYEQYFGPGTRLTVT.

The chain links TRBV5-6 to TRBJ1-1; D remains ambiguous. Trimming removed 4 bases from V and 8 bases from J, with 12 bases in between. Germline assignment: CDR1 SGHDT and CDR2 YYEEEE. The CDR3 length is 12 residues. CDR3 residues: CASSPSGREAFF. CDR3 nucleotide sequence: TGTGCCAGCAGCCCCTCGGGAAGGGAAGCTTTCTTT.

The chain employs TRBV7-6 and TRBJ2-3; D not certain. Germline CDR1 and CDR2: SGHVS and FNYEAQ. There are 12 residues in the CDR3. V lost 4 bases and J 14 bases, leaving 16 bases between the germline ends. This chain's CDR3 is CASSSYPRSWYF. The CDR3 bases are TGTGCCAGCAGCTCCTACCCCCGCTCCTGGTATTTT. The full variable domain, in which reference TRBV7-6 and TRBJ2-3 provide the parts outside the CDR3, is GAGVSQSPRYKVTKRGQDVALRCDPISGHVSLYWYRQALGQGPEFLTYFNYEAQQDKSGLPNDRFSAERPEGSISTLTIQRTEQRDSAMYRCASSSYPRSWYFGPGTRLTVL.

The rearrangement uses TRBV27 and TRBJ2-7, with D perhaps matching TRBD2 (7 bases). V lost 5 bases and J lost 6, with 20 bases in between. The germline gives CDR1 MNHEY, CDR2 SMNVEV (reference sequence). This CDR3 is built from 15 residues. CDR3 loop: CASSIERGGGVEQYF. The CDR3 region has the DNA TGTGCCAGCAGTATTGAGAGGGGGGGCGGTGTCGAGCAGTACTTC.

CDR3 in amino acids: CASSRTPGSSSSGANVLTF. CDR3 nucleotides: TGTGCCAGCAGTCGAACCCCAGGGAGTTCCTCCTCTGGGGCCAACGTCCTGACTTTC. This sequence joins TRBV7-6 and TRBJ2-6, with D perhaps given as TRBD1 or TRBD2 (5 bases each). V was clipped by 6 bases and J by 0 bases, with 21 bases between them. Germline-derived CDR1 and CDR2 are SGHVS and FNYEAQ. The CDR3 runs 19 residues.

The CDR3 region has the DNA TGCGCCAGCAGCCAAAATCCCTATGGCTACACCTTC. Its translation: CASSQNPYGYTF. The chain carries TRBV4-1 and TRBJ1-2; no reliable D call. CDR1 is MGHRA, CDR2 YSYEKL, per germline. CDR3 size: 12 residues. V lost 2 bases to trimming and J lost 4 bases, with 5 bases between them.

The CDR3 nucleotides read TGTGCCAGCAGTGGCGTCGGTCGGGGCGCGGAAGATACGCAGTATTTT. Translation: CASSGVGRGAEDTQYF. This rearrangement joins TRBV2 to TRBJ2-3; tentatively, D is TRBD1 or TRBD2 (5 bases each). Per the germline V gene, CDR1 is SNHLY and CDR2 is FYNNEI. The CDR3 has 16 residues. The V end lost 4 bases, the J end lost 5 bases, and 19 bases lay between the germline ends.

The chain combines TRBV6-1 with TRBJ2-2; weak D call: TRBD2 (5 bases). Germline loops: CDR1 MNHNS, CDR2 SASEGT. Deletions cut 1 base from V and 6 bases from J, with 15 bases between. This CDR3 region has 16 residues. The CDR3: CASSEGPGNPSGELFF. The CDR3 DNA reads as TGTGCCAGCAGTGAAGGTCCCGGGAACCCTTCCGGGGAGCTGTTTTTT.

The chain uses TRBV18 and TRBJ2-1; 15 positions match TRBD2. This CDR3 comprises 20 residues. The trim removed 3 bases at V and 1 base at J, leaving 10 bases unmatched. Looked up from germline, CDR1 is KGHSH and CDR2 is LQKENI. CDR3: CASSPGTSGGILTSYNEQFF. The CDR3 region has the DNA TGTGCCAGCTCACCGGGGACTAGCGGGGGGATCCTAACATCCTACAATGAGCAGTTCTTC.

This clonotype was detected ten times or more. The V gene is TRBV6-5, the J gene TRBJ1-3; the D is unclear. This CDR3 has 14 amino acids. CDR1 and CDR2 (germline): MNHEY, SVGAGI. V dropped 0 bases and J dropped 7 bases, with 10 bases sitting between them. CDR3 nucleotide sequence: TGTGCCAGCAGTTACTCCGGGATTGGGAACACCATATATTTT. The encoded protein is CASSYSGIGNTIYF.

The V call is TRBV4-1, the J call TRBJ2-1; the D gene is possibly TRBD1 (7 bases). V lost 1 base and J 8 bases, leaving 18 bases between the germline ends. This CDR3 contains 16 residues. Germline CDR1 reads MGHRA; CDR2 reads YSYEKL. DNA of the CDR3: TGCGCCAGCAGCCAAGGAGGGGGCTCAGCGGGCGATGAGCAGTTCTTC. Encoded protein: CASSQGGGSAGDEQFF.

This clonotype showed up just a few times. The chain combines TRBV9 with TRBJ2-3, with 9 bases fitting TRBD2. The junction had 5 bases not matched to a gene; V was cut back by 2 bases and J by 1 base. The CDR3 contains 16 residues. The germline V gene encodes CDR1 SGDLS and CDR2 YYNGEE. Written as DNA, the CDR3 is TGTGCCAGCAGCGTCGAGCGGGGGGCTCGCACAGATACGCAGTATTTT. Translating gives CASSVERGARTDTQYF.

The rearrangement links TRBV6-6 to TRBJ2-1, with 8 bases identical to TRBD2. Germline loops: CDR1 MNHNY, CDR2 SVGAGI (reference sequence). This CDR3 has 15 amino acids. The V segment lost 10 bases and the J segment 4 bases; nucleotides outside the gene matches: 12. CDR3 in DNA: TGTGCCAACACCCCCGGGCGGGGGGTATACAATGAGCAGTTCTTC. This translates into CANTPGRGVYNEQFF.

This CDR3 reads CASRETSGGPSTDTQYF. The CDR3 DNA sequence: TGTGCCAGCAGGGAGACTAGCGGGGGGCCTAGCACAGATACGCAGTATTTT. J is TRBJ2-3 and V is TRBV7-9, with 13 positions matching TRBD2. The CDR3 spans 17 residues. V shed 6 bases, J shed 0 bases, and the junction held 6 bases outside the gene matches. The germline V gene encodes CDR1 SEHNR and CDR2 FQNEAQ (reference sequence). The variable domain in full, with the rest retrieved from reference TRBV7-9 and TRBJ2-3, is DTGVSQNPRHKITKRGQNVTFRCDPISEHNRLYWYRQTLGQGPEFLTYFQNEAQLEKSRLLSDRFSAERPKGSFSTLEIQRTEQGDSAMYLCASRETSGGPSTDTQYFGPGTRLTVL.

This clonotype was observed many times. The rearrangement links TRBV6-1 to TRBJ2-7; D uncertain. V was trimmed by 6 bases and J by 0 bases, leaving 9 bases between them. CDR3 length: 13 residues. Per the germline V gene, CDR1 is MNHNS and CDR2 is SASEGT. CDR3 in DNA: TGTGCCAGCAGCTCGGACGGCTCCTACGAGCAGTACTTC. This encodes CASSSDGSYEQYF.

V is TRBV7-3 and J is TRBJ2-7, with D perhaps TRBD1 (5 bases). The V gene's germline CDR1 is SGHTA and CDR2 FQGTGA. V was clipped by 4 bases and J by 2 bases, with 18 bases between them. The CDR3 spans 16 residues. The CDR3 nucleotides read TGTGCCAGCAGCTCTGTGGGGCACCCCGAGCCCTACGAGCAGTACTTC. Protein sequence: CASSSVGHPEPYEQYF.

This clonotype was seen a few times. The chain has TRBV12-3 or TRBV12-4 and TRBJ2-2; D remains unclear. Trimming left V 3 bases short and J 6 bases short, with 11 bases between. This CDR3 is 14 amino acids long. The CDR3 sequence: CASSLGSVAGELFF. The CDR3 bases are TGTGCCAGCAGTTTGGGCTCTGTCGCCGGGGAGCTGTTTTTT.

This chain links TRBV6-1 with TRBJ1-4; a weak D match, TRBD1 (5 bases). Germline V gene sequence: CDR1 MNHNS, CDR2 SASEGT. This CDR3 has 17 amino acids. V was shortened by 9 bases and J by 4 bases, with 24 bases between the two germline ends. The CDR3, as DNA: TGTGCCAGGGGCCCCAGGGAAACCTCGATATTTAATGAAAAACTGTTTTTT. The encoded protein is CARGPRETSIFNEKLFF.

This clonotype was seen only once. The chain uses TRBV12-5 and TRBJ1-2; 9 bases line up with TRBD1. Germline V gives CDR1 LGHNT, CDR2 FRNRAP. The CDR3 spans 14 residues. V dropped 6 bases and J dropped 3; count of bases not matched to a gene: 5. CDR3 amino acids: CASGMGTGYYGYTF. CDR3 nucleotide sequence: TGTGCTAGTGGCATGGGGACAGGGTACTATGGCTACACCTTC.

This clonotype was observed a few times. CDR3 in DNA: TGCGCCAGCAGCCAAGAAGGCCTTCGTAACACCGGGGAGCTGTTTTTT. The encoded protein is CASSQEGLRNTGELFF. This chain connects TRBV4-1 to TRBJ2-2, with D hard to call. The CDR3 contains 16 residues. The V and J ends lost 0 bases and 2 bases respectively, with 10 bases between them. Germline values: CDR1 MGHRA, CDR2 YSYEKL.

The sample holds many counts of this clonotype. The chain combines TRBV11-2 with TRBJ1-1, with 10 bases matching TRBD1. The CDR3 is 18 amino acids. Germline assignment: CDR1 SGHAT and CDR2 FQNNGV. The J segment lost 0 bases and the V segment lost 2 bases, leaving 9 bases of the junction unmatched. Written as DNA, the CDR3 is TGTGCCAGCAGCTTACCCCGCCGACAGGGGGCTATGAACACTGAAGCTTTCTTT. This translates into CASSLPRRQGAMNTEAFF.

The V call is TRBV27, the J call TRBJ1-3; tentatively, D is TRBD1 (5 bases). CDR3 size: 15 residues. V lost 4 bases, J lost 6 bases, and 16 bases lay in between. Germline loops: CDR1 MNHEY, CDR2 SMNVEV (reference sequence). CDR3 amino acids: CASSSRSGWENTIYF. Written as DNA, the CDR3 is TGTGCCAGCAGTTCCCGGTCAGGGTGGGAAAACACCATATATTTT.

V is TRBV20-1 and J is TRBJ2-2; weak D call: TRBD1 (5 bases). The CDR3 runs 13 residues. Trimming removed 5 bases from V and 2 bases from J, with 9 bases in between. Germline assignment: CDR1 DFQATT and CDR2 SNEGSKA (reference sequence). DNA of the CDR3: TGCAGTGCTTACGACAGTAACACCGGGGAGCTGTTTTTT. Its translation is CSAYDSNTGELFF.

This clonotype was seen many times. The chain links TRBV7-2 to TRBJ2-5; the match to TRBD2 covers 12 bases. Germline V gene lookup returns CDR1 SGHTA and CDR2 FQGNSA. V gave up 2 bases and J gave up 4 bases; unmatched junction bases: 14. The CDR3 contains 19 residues. CDR3 loop: CASSLRGLTSGGPRETQYF. The CDR3 coding sequence is TGTGCCAGCAGCTTAAGGGGCTTAACTAGCGGGGGGCCGCGAGAGACCCAGTACTTC.

This clonotype has a count of ten or more. This chain connects TRBV7-6 to TRBJ2-1; a weak D match, TRBD1 (6 bases). Trimming cost V 8 bases and J 7 bases, with 15 bases left between them. Germline V CDR1 and CDR2: SGHVS, FNYEAQ. CDR3 length equals 13 residues. The CDR3 sequence: CASLRGRGNEQFF. The CDR3 nucleotides are TGTGCCAGCCTCAGGGGTAGGGGTAATGAGCAGTTCTTC.

This clonotype has a handful of counts. The genes are TRBV19 and TRBJ1-2; the match to TRBD1 covers 8 bases. CDR1 and CDR2 (germline): LNHDA, SQIVND (reference sequence). This CDR3 has 13 residues. The V gene end was trimmed by 5 bases and the J gene end by 8 bases; junction bases not matched to a gene: 7. The CDR3 DNA sequence: TGTGCCAGTAGTTACGGGACAGGAGGAGGCTACACCTTC. This translates into CASSYGTGGGYTF.

The gene calls are TRBV19 and TRBJ1-3, with D unclear. Germline CDR1 LNHDA, CDR2 SQIVND (reference sequence). There are 15 residues in the CDR3. The V and J ends lost 6 bases and 4 bases respectively, with 16 bases between them. For the CDR3, the DNA is TGTGCCAGTAGACCATGGCAGGTCGCGGGAAACACCATATATTTT. Amino acid sequence: CASRPWQVAGNTIYF. Drawing the rest from reference TRBV19 and TRBJ1-3, the complete variable domain is DGGITQSPKYLFRKEGQNVTLSCEQNLNHDAMYWYRQDPGQGLRLIYYSQIVNDFQKGDIAEGYSVSREKKESFPLTVTSAQKNPTAFYLCASRPWQVAGNTIYFGEGSWLTVV.

This clonotype has a handful of counts. The gene calls are TRBV7-3 and TRBJ2-1, with D uncertain. Germline assignment: CDR1 SGHTA and CDR2 FQGTGA. This CDR3 has 16 residues. The V gene lost 6 bases and the J gene lost 7 bases, with 22 bases spanning the gap. DNA of the CDR3: TGTGCCAGCAGTTTTGACGGAGCGTACGCACCAAATGAGCAGTTCTTC. The encoded protein is CASSFDGAYAPNEQFF.

This clonotype was seen a few times. The chain is built from TRBV5-4 and TRBJ1-3; 7 nucleotides match TRBD1. J lost 0 bases, V lost 4 bases, and 10 bases had no gene match. This CDR3 comprises 17 residues. Per the germline V gene, CDR1 is SGHNT and CDR2 is YYREEE (reference sequence). The CDR3 reads CASSAIPGQHSGNTIYF. For the CDR3, the DNA is TGTGCCAGCAGCGCTATCCCGGGACAGCACTCTGGAAACACCATATATTTT.

In this sample, this clonotype turned up a few times. This chain joins TRBV6-1 and TRBJ2-7; 7 nucleotides match TRBD2. The CDR3 has 16 residues. Germline V gives CDR1 MNHNS, CDR2 SASEGT. The V and J ends lost 5 bases and 0 bases, in that order; junction bases with no gene match: 10. The CDR3 is CASSPRGGVDSYEQYF. CDR3 DNA sequence: TGTGCCAGCAGTCCCCGCGGGGGTGTTGACTCCTACGAGCAGTACTTC.